This T cell receptor beta chain was recorded in a study of molecular identifiers for immune sequencing clone quantification. Study-level background: Replicate runs used RNA from roughly 18,000 or 92,000 naive CD8 cells, which was split five ways into aliquots, and four of those aliquots were then sequenced. Study-wide results and limits: Spiked Jurkat TCR RNA equivalent to one cell was reportedly detectable in 800,000 to 1,000,000 naive cells. The study found clones above 20 RNA copies held over 99% of effector molecules and under 1% in naive cells.

This clonotype showed up many times. Its antigen is not known. Sorted naive CD8 T cells were those defined as CD8+CD4-CCR7+CD45RA+. TCRdb recomputed calls from the PCR reads with MiXCR, one row per CDR3 protein. The table records over 600,000 distinct CDR3 sequences, about 20% of them present only once. Sequencing was performed on naive CD8+ T cells from blood, with Jurkat cell RNA spiked in. Subset indicated: FACS-sorted CD8+CD4-CCR7+CD45RA+ naive T cells. This TCR was sampled from a human donor in good health. Some libraries in this study had Jurkat cell RNA spiked in.

The CDR3 loop reads CASSLVDSETQYF. In DNA, the CDR3 is TGCGCCAGCAGCTTGGTTGATAGCGAGACCCAGTACTTC. V is TRBV5-1 and J is TRBJ2-5; D remains ambiguous. V was clipped by 0 bases and J by 5 bases, with 8 bases between them. Per the germline V gene, CDR1 is SGHRS and CDR2 is YFSETQ. The CDR3 is 13 residues long.